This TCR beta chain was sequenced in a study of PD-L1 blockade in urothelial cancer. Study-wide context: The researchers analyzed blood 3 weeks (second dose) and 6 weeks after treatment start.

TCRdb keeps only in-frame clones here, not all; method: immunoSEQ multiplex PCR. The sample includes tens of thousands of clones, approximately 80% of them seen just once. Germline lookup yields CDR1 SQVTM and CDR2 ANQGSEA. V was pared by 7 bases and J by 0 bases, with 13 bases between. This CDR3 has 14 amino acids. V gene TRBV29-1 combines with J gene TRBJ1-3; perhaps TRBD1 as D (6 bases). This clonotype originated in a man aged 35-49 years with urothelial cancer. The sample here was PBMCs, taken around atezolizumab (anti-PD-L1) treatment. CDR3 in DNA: TGCAGCGCGACACAGGGTAGCTCTGGAAACACCATATATTTT. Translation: CSATQGSSGNTIYF.